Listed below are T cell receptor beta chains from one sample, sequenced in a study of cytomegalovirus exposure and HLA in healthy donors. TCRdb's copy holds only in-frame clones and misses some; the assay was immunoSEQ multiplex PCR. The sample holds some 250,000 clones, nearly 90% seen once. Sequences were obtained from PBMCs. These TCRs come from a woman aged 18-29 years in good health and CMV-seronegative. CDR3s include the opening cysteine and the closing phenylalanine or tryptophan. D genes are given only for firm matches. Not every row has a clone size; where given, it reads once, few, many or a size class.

DNA: TGTGCCAGCAGCAAAAGTGGGCCTAGCGGGGGGGAAGAGACCCAGTACTTC
CDR3: CASSKSGPSGGEETQYF
V: TRBV21-1
size: -
D: -
J: TRBJ2-5

DNA: TGTGCCAGCAGTTTACACAGTGTCAATCAGCCCCAGCATTTT
CDR3: CASSLHSVNQPQHF
V: TRBV28
size: -
D: -
J: TRBJ1-5

DNA: TGTGCCAGTAGTATTTTCTTTCCAGGGAACACCGGGGAGCTGTTTTTT
CDR3: CASSIFFPGNTGELFF
V: TRBV19
size: -
D: -
J: TRBJ2-2

DNA: TGTGCCAGCAGCCCGTCAGGGATGGCTTATTCACCCCTCCACTTT
CDR3: CASSPSGMAYSPLHF
V: TRBV5-4
size: -
D: -
J: TRBJ1-6

DNA: TGTGCCAGCAGTCGAAGGACTCTCCTCTCCTACGAGCAGTACTTC
CDR3: CASSRRTLLSYEQYF
V: TRBV27
size: -
D: -
J: TRBJ2-7

DNA: TGTGCCAGCAGCGTAGGCCCCGGTGGCTCCTACGAGCAGTACTTC
CDR3: CASSVGPGGSYEQYF
V: TRBV9
size: -
D: -
J: TRBJ2-7

DNA: TGCGCCAGCAGCTTGGCCGGGACAGCGAACACCATATATTTT
CDR3: CASSLAGTANTIYF
V: TRBV5-1
size: -
D: TRBD1
J: TRBJ1-3

DNA: TGTGCCAGCAGCCGAAGGGGAGGCGAGACCCAGTACTTC
CDR3: CASSRRGGETQYF
V: TRBV7-2
size: once
D: -
J: TRBJ2-5

DNA: TGCGCCAGCAGCTTGGCCGGTAGCGGGGGCTCCTACGAGCAGTACTTC
CDR3: CASSLAGSGGSYEQYF
V: TRBV5-1
size: -
D: TRBD2
J: TRBJ2-7

DNA: TGTGCCAGCAGCTTAATCAACAGCGGGCAGAATCAGCCCCAGCATTTT
CDR3: CASSLINSGQNQPQHF
V: TRBV7-2
size: -
D: -
J: TRBJ1-5

DNA: TGTGCCGGCCGGGACAACAACAATCAGCCCCAGCATTTT
CDR3: CAGRDNNNQPQHF
V: TRBV6-1
size: -
D: -
J: TRBJ1-5

DNA: TGTGCCAGCAGCCGGGACAGTGGTAACTATGGCTACACCTTC
CDR3: CASSRDSGNYGYTF
V: TRBV27
size: -
D: TRBD1
J: TRBJ1-2

DNA: TGTGCCAGCAGCTTAGAGACAGGGGCGAGCTCCTACAATGAGCAGTTCTTC
CDR3: CASSLETGASSYNEQFF
V: TRBV11-2
size: -
D: TRBD1
J: TRBJ2-1

DNA: TGTGCTAGCAGTTTAGTGTCAGGCGCCGATGGCTACACCTTC
CDR3: CASSLVSGADGYTF
V: TRBV27
size: -
D: -
J: TRBJ1-2

DNA: TGTGCCATCAGTCCACACGAGGGACAGATAAGAGATACGCAGTATTTT
CDR3: CAISPHEGQIRDTQYF
V: TRBV10-3
size: once
D: TRBD1
J: TRBJ2-3

DNA: TGTGCCAGCAGCCTAGGACTAGGTCTTAACACCGGGGAGCTGTTTTTT
CDR3: CASSLGLGLNTGELFF
V: TRBV9
size: -
D: TRBD2
J: TRBJ2-2

DNA: TGTGCCAGCAGCGGTAGGGGAGAGACCCAGTACTTC
CDR3: CASSGRGETQYF
V: TRBV9
size: -
D: -
J: TRBJ2-5